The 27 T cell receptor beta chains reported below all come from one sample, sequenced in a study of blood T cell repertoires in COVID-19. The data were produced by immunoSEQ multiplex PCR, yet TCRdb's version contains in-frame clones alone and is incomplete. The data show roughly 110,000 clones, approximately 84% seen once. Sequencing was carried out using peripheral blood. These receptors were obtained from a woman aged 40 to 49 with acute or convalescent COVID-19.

CDR3 nucleotides: TGTGCCAGCAGCTTGCGACAGGGGATAGATACGCAGTATTTT. Translating gives CASSLRQGIDTQYF. This rearrangement joins TRBV5-4 to TRBJ2-3; TRBD1 agrees at 8 bases. The germline V gene encodes CDR1 SGHNT and CDR2 YYREEE (reference sequence). V trimming: 1 base; J trimming: 5 bases; junction bases outside the gene matches: 3. The CDR3 covers 14 residues. Full variable domain (missing parts from reference TRBV5-4 and TRBJ2-3): ETGVTQSPTHLIKTRGQQVTLRCSSQSGHNTVSWYQQALGQGPQFIFQYYREEENGRGNFPPRFSGLQFPNYSSELNVNALELDDSALYLCASSLRQGIDTQYFGPGTRLTVL.

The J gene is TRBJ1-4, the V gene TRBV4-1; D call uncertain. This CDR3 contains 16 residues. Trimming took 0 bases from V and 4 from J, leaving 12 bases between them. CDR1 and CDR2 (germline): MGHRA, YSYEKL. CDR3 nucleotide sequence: TGCGCCAGCAGCCAAGATAGAGTCTCCGGTAATGAAAAACTGTTTTTT. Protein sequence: CASSQDRVSGNEKLFF.

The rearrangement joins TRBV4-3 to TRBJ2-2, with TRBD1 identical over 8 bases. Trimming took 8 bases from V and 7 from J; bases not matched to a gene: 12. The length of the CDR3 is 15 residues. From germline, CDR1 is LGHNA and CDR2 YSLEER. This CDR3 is CASGAQGAKGGELFF. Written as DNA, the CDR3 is TGCGCCAGCGGCGCGCAGGGGGCGAAGGGCGGGGAGCTGTTTTTT.

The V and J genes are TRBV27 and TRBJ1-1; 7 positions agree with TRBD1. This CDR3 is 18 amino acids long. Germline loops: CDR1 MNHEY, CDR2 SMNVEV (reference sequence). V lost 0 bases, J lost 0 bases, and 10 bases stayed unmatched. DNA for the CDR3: TGTGCCAGCAGTTTATCCAGGGGGGTTAAGAACATGAACACTGAAGCTTTCTTT. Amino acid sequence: CASSLSRGVKNMNTEAFF.

The DNA of the CDR3 is TGTGCCAGCAGGGAGGGCTTATCTGGCTACACCTTC. Translation gives CASREGLSGYTF. The rearrangement uses TRBV6-5 and TRBJ1-2; D remains ambiguous. The V gene lost 6 bases and the J gene lost 7 bases, with 12 bases spanning the gap. The CDR3 is 12 amino acids. In germline, CDR1 is MNHEY, CDR2 SVGAGI.

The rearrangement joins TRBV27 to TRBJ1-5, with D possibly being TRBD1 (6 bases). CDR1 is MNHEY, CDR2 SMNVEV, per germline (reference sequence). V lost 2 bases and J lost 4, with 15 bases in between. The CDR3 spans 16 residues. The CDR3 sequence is CASSLRGGMVNQPQHF. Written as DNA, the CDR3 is TGTGCCAGCAGTTTAAGGGGGGGAATGGTGAATCAGCCCCAGCATTTT.

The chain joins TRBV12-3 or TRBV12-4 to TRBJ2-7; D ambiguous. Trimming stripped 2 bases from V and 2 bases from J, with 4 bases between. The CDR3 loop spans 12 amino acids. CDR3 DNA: TGTGCCAGCAGTTTATCTCCCTACGAGCAGTACTTC. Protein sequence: CASSLSPYEQYF.

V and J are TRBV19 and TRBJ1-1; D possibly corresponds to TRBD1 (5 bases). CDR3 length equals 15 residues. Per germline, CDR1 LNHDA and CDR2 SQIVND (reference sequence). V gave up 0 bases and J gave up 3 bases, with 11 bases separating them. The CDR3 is CASSIEPGGYTEAFF. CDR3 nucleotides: TGTGCCAGTAGTATAGAGCCGGGGGGATACACTGAAGCTTTCTTT.

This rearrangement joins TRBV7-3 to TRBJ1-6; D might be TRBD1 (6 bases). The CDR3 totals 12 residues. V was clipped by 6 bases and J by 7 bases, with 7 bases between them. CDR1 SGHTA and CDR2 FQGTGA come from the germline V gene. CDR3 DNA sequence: TGTGCCAGCAGACAGGGAAATTCACCCCTCCACTTT. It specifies CASRQGNSPLHF. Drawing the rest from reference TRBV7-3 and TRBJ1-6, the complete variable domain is GAGVSQTPSNKVTEKGKYVELRCDPISGHTALYWYRQSLGQGPEFLIYFQGTGAADDSGLPNDRFFAVRPEGSVSTLKIQRTERGDSAVYLCASRQGNSPLHFGNGTRLTVT.

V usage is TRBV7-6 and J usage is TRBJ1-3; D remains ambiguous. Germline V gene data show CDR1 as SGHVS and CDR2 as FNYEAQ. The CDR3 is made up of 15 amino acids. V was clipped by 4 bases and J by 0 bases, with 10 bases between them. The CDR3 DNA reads TGTGCCAGCAGCTCCGGTGCCAACTCTGGAAACACCATATATTTT. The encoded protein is CASSSGANSGNTIYF.

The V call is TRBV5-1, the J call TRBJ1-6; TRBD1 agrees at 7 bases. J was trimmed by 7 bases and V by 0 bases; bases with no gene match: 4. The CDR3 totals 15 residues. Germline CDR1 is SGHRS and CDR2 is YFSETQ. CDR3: CASSLAGTENSPLHF. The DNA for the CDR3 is TGCGCCAGCAGCTTGGCCGGGACAGAGAATTCACCCCTCCACTTT.

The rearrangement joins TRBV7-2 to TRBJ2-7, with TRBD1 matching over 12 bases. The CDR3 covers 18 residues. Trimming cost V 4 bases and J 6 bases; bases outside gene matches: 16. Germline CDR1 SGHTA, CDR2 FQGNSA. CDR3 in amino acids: CASSSAFIPGQGAGEQYF. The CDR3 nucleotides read TGTGCCAGCAGCTCCGCCTTTATCCCGGGACAGGGGGCGGGCGAGCAGTACTTC.

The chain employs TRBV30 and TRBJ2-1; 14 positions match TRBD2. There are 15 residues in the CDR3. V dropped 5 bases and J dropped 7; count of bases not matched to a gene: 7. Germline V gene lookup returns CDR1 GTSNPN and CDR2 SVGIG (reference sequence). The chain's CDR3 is CAWSEGLAGENEQFF. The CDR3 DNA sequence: TGTGCCTGGTCGGAGGGACTAGCGGGGGAGAATGAGCAGTTCTTC.

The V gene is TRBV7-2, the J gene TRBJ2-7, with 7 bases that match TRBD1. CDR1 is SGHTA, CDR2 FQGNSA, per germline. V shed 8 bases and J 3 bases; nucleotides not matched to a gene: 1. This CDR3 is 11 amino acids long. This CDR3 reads CASRQGYEQYF. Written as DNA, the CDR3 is TGTGCCAGCCGACAGGGCTACGAGCAGTACTTC.

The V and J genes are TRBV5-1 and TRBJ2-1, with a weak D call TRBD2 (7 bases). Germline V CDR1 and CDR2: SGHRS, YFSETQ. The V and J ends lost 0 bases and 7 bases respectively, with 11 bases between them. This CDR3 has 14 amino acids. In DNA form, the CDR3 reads TGCGCCAGCAGCTTGGGCGGGGGCGTGAATGAGCAGTTCTTC. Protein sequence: CASSLGGGVNEQFF.

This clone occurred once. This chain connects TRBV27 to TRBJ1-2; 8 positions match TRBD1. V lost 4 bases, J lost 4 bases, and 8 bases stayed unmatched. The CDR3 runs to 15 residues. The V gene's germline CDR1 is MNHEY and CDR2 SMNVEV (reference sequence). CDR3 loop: CASSSGQGRSYGYTF. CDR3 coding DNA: TGTGCCAGCAGTTCTGGACAGGGAAGAAGCTATGGCTACACCTTC.

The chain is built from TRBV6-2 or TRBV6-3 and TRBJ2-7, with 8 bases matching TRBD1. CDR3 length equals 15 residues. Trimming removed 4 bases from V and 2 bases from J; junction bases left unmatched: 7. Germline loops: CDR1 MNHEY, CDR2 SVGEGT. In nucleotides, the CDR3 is TGTGCCAGCAGTTCGATCGGGACAGGCACCTACGAGCAGTACTTC. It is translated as CASSSIGTGTYEQYF.

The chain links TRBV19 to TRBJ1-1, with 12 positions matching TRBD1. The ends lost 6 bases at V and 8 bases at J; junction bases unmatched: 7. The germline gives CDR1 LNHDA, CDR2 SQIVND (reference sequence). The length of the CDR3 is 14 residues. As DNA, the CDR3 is TGTGCCAGTAGCCCGGGACAGGGGGCGAACGAAGCTTTCTTT. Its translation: CASSPGQGANEAFF.

CDR3 amino acids: CASSYSRPYEQYF. The CDR3 bases are TGTGCCAGCAGTTACTCGAGGCCCTACGAGCAGTACTTC. The chain links TRBV6-2 or TRBV6-3 to TRBJ2-7, with unresolved D. Germline values: CDR1 MNHEY, CDR2 SVGEGT. The CDR3 runs to 13 residues. V lost 0 bases and J 2 bases, leaving 5 bases between the germline ends.

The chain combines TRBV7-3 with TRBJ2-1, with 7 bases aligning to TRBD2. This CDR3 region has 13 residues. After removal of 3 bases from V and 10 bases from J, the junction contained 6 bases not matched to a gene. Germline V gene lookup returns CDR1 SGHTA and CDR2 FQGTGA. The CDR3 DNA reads TGTGCCAGCAGCTTCTCGGGGGGAGGAGAGCAGTTCTTC. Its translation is CASSFSGGGEQFF.

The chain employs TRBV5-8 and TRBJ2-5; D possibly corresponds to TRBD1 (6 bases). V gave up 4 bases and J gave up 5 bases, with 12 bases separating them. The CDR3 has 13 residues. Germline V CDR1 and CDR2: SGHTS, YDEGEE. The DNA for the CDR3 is TGTGCCAGCAGCCTTAGGACAGTGGAGACCCAGTACTTC. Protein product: CASSLRTVETQYF.

In DNA, the CDR3 is TGTGCCAGCAGCCTGGGACTAGCGGGGGGCTCGAACACCGGGGAGCTGTTTTTT. Protein product: CASSLGLAGGSNTGELFF. The rearrangement uses TRBV7-6 and TRBJ2-2; TRBD2 matches 15 bases. CDR1 SGHVS and CDR2 FNYEAQ come from the germline V gene. The trim removed 5 bases at V and 0 bases at J, leaving 4 bases unmatched. This CDR3 has 18 residues.

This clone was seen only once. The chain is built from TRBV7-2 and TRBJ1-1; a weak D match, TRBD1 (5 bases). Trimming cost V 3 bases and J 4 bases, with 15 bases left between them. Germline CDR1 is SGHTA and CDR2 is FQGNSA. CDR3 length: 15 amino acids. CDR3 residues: CASSFQGSLGTEAFF. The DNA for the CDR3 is TGTGCCAGCAGCTTCCAGGGTTCGCTGGGCACTGAAGCTTTCTTT.

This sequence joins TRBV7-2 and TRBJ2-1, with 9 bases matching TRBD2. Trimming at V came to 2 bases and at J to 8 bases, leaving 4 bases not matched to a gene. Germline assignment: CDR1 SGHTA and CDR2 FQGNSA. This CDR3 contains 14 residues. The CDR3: CASSLSGGIDEQFF. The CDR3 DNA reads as TGTGCCAGCAGCTTAAGCGGGGGGATCGATGAGCAGTTCTTC.

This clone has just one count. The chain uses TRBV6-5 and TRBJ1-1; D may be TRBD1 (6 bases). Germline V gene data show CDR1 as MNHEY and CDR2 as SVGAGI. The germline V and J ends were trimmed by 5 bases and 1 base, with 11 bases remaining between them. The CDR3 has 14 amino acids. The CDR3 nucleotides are TGTGCCAGCAGTACCCGGGACAAGAACACTGAAGCTTTCTTT. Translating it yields CASSTRDKNTEAFF.

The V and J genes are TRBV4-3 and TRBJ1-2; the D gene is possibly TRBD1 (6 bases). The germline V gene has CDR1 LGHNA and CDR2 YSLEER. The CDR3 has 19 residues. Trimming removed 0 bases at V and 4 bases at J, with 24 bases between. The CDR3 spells CASSQDPVWGRYLGYGYTF. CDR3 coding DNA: TGCGCCAGCAGCCAAGATCCAGTTTGGGGGCGTTATCTCGGCTATGGCTACACCTTC.

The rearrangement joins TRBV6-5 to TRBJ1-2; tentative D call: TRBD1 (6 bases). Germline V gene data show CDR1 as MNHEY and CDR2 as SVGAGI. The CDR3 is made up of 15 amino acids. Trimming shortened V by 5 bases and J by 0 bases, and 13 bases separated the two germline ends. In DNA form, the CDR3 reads TGTGCCAGCAGTCAGACGACAGGAGCTAACTATGGCTACACCTTC. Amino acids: CASSQTTGANYGYTF.